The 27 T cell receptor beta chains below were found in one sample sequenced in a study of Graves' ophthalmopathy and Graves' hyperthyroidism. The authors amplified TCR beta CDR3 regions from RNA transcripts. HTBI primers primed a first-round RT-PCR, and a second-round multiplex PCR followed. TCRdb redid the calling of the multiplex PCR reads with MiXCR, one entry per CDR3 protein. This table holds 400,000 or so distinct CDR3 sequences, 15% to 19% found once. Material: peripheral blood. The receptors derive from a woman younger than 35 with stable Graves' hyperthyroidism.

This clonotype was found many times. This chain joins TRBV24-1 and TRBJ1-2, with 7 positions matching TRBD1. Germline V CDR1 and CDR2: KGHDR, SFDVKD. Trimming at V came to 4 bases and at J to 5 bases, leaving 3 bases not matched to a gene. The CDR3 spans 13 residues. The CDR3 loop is CATSDGTAYGYTF. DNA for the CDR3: TGTGCCACCAGTGACGGGACAGCTTATGGCTACACCTTC.

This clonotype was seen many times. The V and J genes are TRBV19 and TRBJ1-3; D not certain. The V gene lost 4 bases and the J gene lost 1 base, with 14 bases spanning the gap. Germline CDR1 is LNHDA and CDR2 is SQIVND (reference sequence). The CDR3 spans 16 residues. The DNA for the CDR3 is TGTGCCAGTAGTAAAGCGGACGGCCCGTCTGGAAACACCATATATTTT. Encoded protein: CASSKADGPSGNTIYF.

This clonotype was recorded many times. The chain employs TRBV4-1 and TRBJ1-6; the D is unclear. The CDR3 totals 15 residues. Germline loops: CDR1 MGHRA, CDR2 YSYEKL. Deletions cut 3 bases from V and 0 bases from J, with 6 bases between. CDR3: CASSHRSSYNSPLHF. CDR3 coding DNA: TGCGCCAGCAGCCACAGGAGCTCCTATAATTCACCCCTCCACTTT.

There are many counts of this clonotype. CDR3 DNA sequence: TGTGCCAGCAGCTCCAAACGGGACAAGATATACGAGCAGTACTTC. As protein: CASSSKRDKIYEQYF. The chain is built from TRBV7-8 and TRBJ2-7; the D gene is possibly TRBD1 (6 bases). Germline-derived CDR1 and CDR2 are SGHVS and FQNEAQ. With 4 bases removed from V and 4 bases from J, the gap between germline ends came to 17 bases. The CDR3 sequence is 15 residues long.

This CDR3 reads CASSLPFVNQPQHF. As DNA, the CDR3 is TGTGCCAGCAGCTTGCCCTTTGTCAATCAGCCCCAGCATTTT. The chain joins TRBV5-5 to TRBJ1-5; D gene ambiguous. With 1 base removed from V and 3 bases from J, the gap between germline ends came to 8 bases. CDR3 size: 14 residues. Germline V gene lookup returns CDR1 SGHKS and CDR2 YYEKEE (reference sequence).

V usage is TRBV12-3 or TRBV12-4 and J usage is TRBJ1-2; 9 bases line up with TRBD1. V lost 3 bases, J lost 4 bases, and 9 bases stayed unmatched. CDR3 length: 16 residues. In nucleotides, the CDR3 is TGTGCCAGCAGTTTCACCCGGACAGGGGATGGCTATGGCTACACCTTC. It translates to CASSFTRTGDGYGYTF.

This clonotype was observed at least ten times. CDR3 nucleotide sequence: TGTGCCAGCAGCCAAGGACAGCGGGGGTCCACTGAAGCTTTCTTT. Amino acid sequence: CASSQGQRGSTEAFF. The rearrangement joins TRBV12-3 or TRBV12-4 to TRBJ1-1, with a tentative D call TRBD1 (6 bases). The CDR3 length is 15 residues. V lost 6 bases and J 4 bases, leaving 18 bases between the germline ends.

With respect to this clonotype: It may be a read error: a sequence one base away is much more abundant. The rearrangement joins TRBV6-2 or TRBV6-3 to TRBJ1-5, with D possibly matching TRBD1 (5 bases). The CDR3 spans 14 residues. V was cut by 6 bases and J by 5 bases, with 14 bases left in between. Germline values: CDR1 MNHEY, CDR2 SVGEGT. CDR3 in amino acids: CASSRGQWDQPQHF. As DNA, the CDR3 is TGTGCCAGCAGCCGAGGACAATGGGATCAGCCCCAGCATTTT.

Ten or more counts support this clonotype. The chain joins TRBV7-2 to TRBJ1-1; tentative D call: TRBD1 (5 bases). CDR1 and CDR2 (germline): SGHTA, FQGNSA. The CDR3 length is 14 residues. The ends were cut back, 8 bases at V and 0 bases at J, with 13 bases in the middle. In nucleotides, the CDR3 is TGTGCCAGCCGCTCAGGGAACATGAACACTGAAGCTTTCTTT. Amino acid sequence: CASRSGNMNTEAFF.

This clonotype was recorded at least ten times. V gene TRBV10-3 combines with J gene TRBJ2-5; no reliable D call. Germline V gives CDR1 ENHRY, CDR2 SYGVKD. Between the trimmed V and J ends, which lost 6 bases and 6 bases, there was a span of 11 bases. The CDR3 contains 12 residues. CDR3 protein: CAIRGHRKTQYF. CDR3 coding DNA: TGTGCCATCAGAGGCCATCGGAAGACCCAGTACTTC.

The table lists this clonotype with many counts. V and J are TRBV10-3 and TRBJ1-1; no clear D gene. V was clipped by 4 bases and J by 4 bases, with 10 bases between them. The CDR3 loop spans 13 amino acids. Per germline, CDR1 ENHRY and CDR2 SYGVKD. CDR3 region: CAISGSEVTEAFF. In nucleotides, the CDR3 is TGTGCCATCAGTGGTTCAGAAGTCACTGAAGCTTTCTTT.

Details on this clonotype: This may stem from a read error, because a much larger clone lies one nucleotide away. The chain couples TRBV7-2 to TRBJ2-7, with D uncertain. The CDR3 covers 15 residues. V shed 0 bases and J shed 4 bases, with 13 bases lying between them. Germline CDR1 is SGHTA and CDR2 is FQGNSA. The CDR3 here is CASSLAGRIMYEQYF. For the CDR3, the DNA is TGTGCCAGCAGCTTAGCAGGGCGTATAATGTACGAGCAGTACTTC.

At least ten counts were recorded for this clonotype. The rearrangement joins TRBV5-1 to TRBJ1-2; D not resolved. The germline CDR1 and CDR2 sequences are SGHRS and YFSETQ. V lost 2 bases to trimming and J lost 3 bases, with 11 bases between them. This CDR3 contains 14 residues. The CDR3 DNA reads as TGCGCCAGCAGCTTCGGGTCGCCAGACTATGGCTACACCTTC. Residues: CASSFGSPDYGYTF.

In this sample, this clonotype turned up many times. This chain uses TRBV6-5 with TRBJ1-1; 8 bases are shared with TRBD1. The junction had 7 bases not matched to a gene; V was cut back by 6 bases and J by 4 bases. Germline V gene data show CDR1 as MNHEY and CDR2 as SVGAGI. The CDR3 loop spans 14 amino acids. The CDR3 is CASRGDRTGTEAFF. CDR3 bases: TGTGCCAGCAGGGGGGACAGGACGGGCACTGAAGCTTTCTTT.

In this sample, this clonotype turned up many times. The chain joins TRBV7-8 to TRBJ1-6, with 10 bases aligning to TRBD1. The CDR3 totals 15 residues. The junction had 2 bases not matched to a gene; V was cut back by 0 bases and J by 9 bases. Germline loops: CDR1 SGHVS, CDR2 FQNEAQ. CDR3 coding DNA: TGTGCCAGCAGCTTAGCGAGGGACAGGGGTTCACCCCTCCACTTT. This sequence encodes CASSLARDRGSPLHF. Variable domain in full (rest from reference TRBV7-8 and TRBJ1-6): GAGVSQSPRYKVAKRGQDVALRCDPISGHVSLFWYQQALGQGPEFLTYFQNEAQLDKSGLPSDRFFAERPEGSVSTLKIQRTQQEDSAVYLCASSLARDRGSPLHFGNGTRLTVT.

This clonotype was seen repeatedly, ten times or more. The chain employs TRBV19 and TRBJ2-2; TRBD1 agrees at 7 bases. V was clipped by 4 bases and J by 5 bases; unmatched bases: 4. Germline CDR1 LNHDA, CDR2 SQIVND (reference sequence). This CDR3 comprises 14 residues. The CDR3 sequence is CASSNRGRTGELFF. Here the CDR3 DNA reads TGTGCCAGTAGTAACAGGGGTCGGACCGGGGAGCTGTTTTTT.

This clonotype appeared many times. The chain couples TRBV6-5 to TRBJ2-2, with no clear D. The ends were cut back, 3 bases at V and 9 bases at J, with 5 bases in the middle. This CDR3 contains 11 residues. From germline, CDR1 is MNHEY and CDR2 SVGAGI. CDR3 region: CASSYRRELFF. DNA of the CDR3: TGTGCCAGCAGTTATCGCAGGGAGCTGTTTTTT.

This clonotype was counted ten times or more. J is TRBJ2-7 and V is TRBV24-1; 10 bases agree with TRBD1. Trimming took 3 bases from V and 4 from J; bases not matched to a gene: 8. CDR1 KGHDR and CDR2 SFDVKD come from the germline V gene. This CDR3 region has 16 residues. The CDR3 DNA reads TGTGCCACCAGTGATAGCACGGGACAGGGGATTTACGAGCAGTACTTC. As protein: CATSDSTGQGIYEQYF.

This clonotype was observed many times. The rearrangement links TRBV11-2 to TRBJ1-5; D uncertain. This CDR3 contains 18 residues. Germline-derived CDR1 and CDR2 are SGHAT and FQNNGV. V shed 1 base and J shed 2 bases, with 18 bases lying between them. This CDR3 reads CASSLGWPRQTGNQPQHF. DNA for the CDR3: TGTGCCAGCAGCTTAGGATGGCCTAGGCAAACTGGCAATCAGCCCCAGCATTTT.

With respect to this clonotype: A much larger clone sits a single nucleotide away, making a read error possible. CDR3: CASSSLTTGTDEACF. CDR3 nucleotide sequence: TGTGCCAGCAGTTCCTTGACCACAGGGACGGATGAAGCTTGCTTT. This sequence joins TRBV6-5 and TRBJ1-1; tentative D call: TRBD1 (6 bases). Germline assignment: CDR1 MNHEY and CDR2 SVGAGI. The CDR3 covers 15 residues.

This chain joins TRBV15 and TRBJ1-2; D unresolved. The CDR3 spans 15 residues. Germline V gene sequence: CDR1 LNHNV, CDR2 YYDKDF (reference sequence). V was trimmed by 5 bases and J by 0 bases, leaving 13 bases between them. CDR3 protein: CATSQTPLANYGYTF. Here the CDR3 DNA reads TGTGCCACCAGCCAGACCCCATTAGCTAACTATGGCTACACCTTC.

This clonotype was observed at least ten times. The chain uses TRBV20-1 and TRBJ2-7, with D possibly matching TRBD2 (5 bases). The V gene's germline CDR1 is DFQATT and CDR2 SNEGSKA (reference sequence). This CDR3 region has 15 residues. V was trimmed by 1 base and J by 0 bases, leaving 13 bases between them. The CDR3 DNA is TGCAGTGCTAGAGGGGTAGCGTGGAGCTCCTACGAGCAGTACTTC. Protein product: CSARGVAWSSYEQYF.

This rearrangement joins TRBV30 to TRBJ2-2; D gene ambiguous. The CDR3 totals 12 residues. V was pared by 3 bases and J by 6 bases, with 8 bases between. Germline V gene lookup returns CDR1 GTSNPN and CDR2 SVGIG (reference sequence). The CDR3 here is CAWSRIPGELFF. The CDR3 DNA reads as TGTGCCTGGAGCCGTATCCCCGGGGAGCTGTTTTTT.

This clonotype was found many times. The CDR3 nucleotides read TGCAGTGCTAGACTAGCGGGGAATATCTACGAGCAGTACTTC. It translates to CSARLAGNIYEQYF. This chain connects TRBV20-1 to TRBJ2-7, with 9 positions matching TRBD2. The CDR3 extends over 14 amino acids. CDR1 and CDR2 (germline): DFQATT, SNEGSKA (reference sequence). The trim removed 2 bases at V and 3 bases at J, leaving 5 bases unmatched.

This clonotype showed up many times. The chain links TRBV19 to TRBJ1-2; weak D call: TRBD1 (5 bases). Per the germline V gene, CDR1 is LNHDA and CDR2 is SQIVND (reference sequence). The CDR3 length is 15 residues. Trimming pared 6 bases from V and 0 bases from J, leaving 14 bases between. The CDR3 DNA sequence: TGTGCCAGTAGACGAGGGCAGACAGCTAACTATGGCTACACCTTC. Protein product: CASRRGQTANYGYTF.

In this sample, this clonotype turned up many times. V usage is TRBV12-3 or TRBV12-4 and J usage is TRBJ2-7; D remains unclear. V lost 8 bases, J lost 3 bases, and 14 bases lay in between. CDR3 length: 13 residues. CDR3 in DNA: TGTGCCAGCGGATTCTCTTCCGGCTACGAGCAGTACTTC. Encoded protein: CASGFSSGYEQYF.

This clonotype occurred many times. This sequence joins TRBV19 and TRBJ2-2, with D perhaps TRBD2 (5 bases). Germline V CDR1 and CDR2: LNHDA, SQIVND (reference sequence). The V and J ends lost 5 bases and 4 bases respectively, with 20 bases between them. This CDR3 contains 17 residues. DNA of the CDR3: TGTGCCAGTAGTCTAGCCCCCAGAACCAGGACCACCGGGGAGCTGTTTTTT. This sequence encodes CASSLAPRTRTTGELFF.